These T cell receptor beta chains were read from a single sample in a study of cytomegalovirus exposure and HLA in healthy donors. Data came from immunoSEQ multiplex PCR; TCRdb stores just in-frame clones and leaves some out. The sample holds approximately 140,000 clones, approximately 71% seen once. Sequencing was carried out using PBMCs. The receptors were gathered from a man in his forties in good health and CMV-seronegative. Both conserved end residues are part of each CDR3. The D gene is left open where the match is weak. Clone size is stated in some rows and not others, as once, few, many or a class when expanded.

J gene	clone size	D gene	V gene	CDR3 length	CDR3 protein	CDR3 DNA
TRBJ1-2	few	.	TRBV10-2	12	CASSDQRRGYTF	TGCGCCAGCAGTGACCAGCGGCGAGGCTACACCTTC
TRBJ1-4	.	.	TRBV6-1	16	CASSESRADFNEKLFF	TGTGCCAGCAGTGAAAGTCGAGCCGACTTTAATGAAAAACTGTTTTTT
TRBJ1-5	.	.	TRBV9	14	CASSVGTVDQPQHF	TGTGCCAGCAGCGTAGGAACAGTTGATCAGCCCCAGCATTTT
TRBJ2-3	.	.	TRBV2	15	CASSEKMRRGDTQYF	TGTGCCAGCAGTGAAAAAATGAGACGGGGAGATACGCAGTATTTT
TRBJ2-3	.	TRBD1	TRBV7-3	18	CASSSSWIQGASTDTQYF	TGTGCCAGCAGCTCATCCTGGATACAGGGGGCCAGCACAGATACGCAGTATTTT
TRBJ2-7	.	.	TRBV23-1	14	CASSLWDIQYEQYF	TGCGCCAGCAGTCTCTGGGACATCCAATACGAGCAGTACTTC
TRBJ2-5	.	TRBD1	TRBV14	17	CASSFQGAGVIQETQYF	TGTGCCAGCAGCTTCCAGGGGGCCGGGGTGATCCAAGAGACCCAGTACTTC
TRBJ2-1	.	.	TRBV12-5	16	CASGQPNKGPHNEQFF	TGTGCTAGTGGTCAACCAAACAAGGGGCCCCACAATGAGCAGTTCTTC
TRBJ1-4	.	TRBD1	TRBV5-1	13	CATDRDKSEKLFF	TGCGCCACCGACAGGGATAAGAGTGAAAAACTGTTTTTT
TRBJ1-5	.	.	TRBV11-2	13	CASSPGLFQPQHF	TGTGCCAGCAGCCCTGGGCTTTTTCAGCCCCAGCATTTT
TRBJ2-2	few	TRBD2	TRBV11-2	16	CASSLRWGGDTGELFF	TGTGCCAGCAGCTTACGGTGGGGGGGGGATACCGGGGAGCTGTTTTTT
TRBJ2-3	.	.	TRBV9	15	CASSGFTGSTDTQYF	TGTGCCAGCAGCGGTTTTACAGGGAGCACAGATACGCAGTATTTT
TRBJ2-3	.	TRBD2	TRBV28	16	CASSPSGLAGTDTQYF	TGTGCCAGCAGTCCTAGCGGACTAGCAGGCACAGATACGCAGTATTTT
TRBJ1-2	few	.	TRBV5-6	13	CASSFGADYGYTF	TGTGCCAGCAGCTTTGGGGCGGACTATGGCTACACCTTC
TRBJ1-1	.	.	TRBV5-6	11	CASSLSDEAFF	TGTGCCAGCAGCTTGAGCGATGAAGCTTTCTTT
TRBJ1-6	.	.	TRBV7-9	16	CSSSFAAVVLNSPLHF	TGTTCCAGCAGTTTCGCGGCAGTAGTGCTAAATTCACCCCTCCACTTT
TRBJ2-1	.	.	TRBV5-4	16	CASSLAGGTSYNEQFF	TGTGCCAGCAGCCTGGCCGGGGGTACCTCCTACAATGAGCAGTTCTTC
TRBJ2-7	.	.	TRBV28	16	CASIPNQVFNSYEQYF	TGTGCCAGCATCCCCAATCAGGTTTTCAACTCCTACGAGCAGTACTTC
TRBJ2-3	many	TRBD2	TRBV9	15	CASSVGLADTDTQYF	TGTGCCAGCAGCGTAGGACTAGCGGACACAGATACGCAGTATTTT
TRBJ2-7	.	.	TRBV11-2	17	CASSLDVSASHSYEQYF	TGTGCCAGCAGCTTAGACGTCTCGGCTAGCCACTCCTACGAGCAGTACTTC
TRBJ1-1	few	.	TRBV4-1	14	CASSQDGGNTEAFF	TGCGCCAGCAGCCAAGACGGAGGAAACACTGAAGCTTTCTTT
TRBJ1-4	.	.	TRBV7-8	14	CASSRGGRGEKLFF	TGTGCCAGCAGCCGGGGGGGCAGGGGTGAAAAACTGTTTTTT
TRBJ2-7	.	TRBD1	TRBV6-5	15	CASSYDRGGYYEQYF	TGTGCCAGCAGTTACGACAGGGGAGGATACTACGAGCAGTACTTC
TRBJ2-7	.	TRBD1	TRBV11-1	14	CASTMTGASYEQYF	TGTGCCAGCACTATGACAGGGGCCTCCTACGAGCAGTACTTC
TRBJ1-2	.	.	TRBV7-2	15	CASRWDFSANYGYTF	TGTGCCAGCAGGTGGGACTTCTCGGCTAACTATGGCTACACCTTC
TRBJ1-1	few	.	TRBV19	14	CASSIFGGNTEAFF	TGTGCCAGTAGTATATTCGGGGGAAACACTGAAGCTTTCTTT
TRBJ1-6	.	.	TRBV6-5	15	CASSWNRVANSPLHF	TGTGCCAGCAGTTGGAACAGGGTAGCAAATTCACCCCTCCACTTT
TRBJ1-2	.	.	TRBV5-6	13	CASSPAGPYGYTF	TGTGCCAGCAGCCCAGCAGGTCCCTATGGCTACACCTTC
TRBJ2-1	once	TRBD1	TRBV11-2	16	CASSSAWTGAYNEQFF	TGTGCCAGCAGCTCGGCCTGGACAGGCGCCTACAATGAGCAGTTCTTC
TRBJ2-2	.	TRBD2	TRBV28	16	CASWSGGAPPTGELFF	TGTGCCAGCTGGAGCGGGGGGGCCCCACCAACCGGGGAGCTGTTTTTT
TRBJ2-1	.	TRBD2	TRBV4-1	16	CASSDPLRGGSNEQFF	TGCGCCAGCAGCGACCCTCTGCGGGGGGGCTCGAATGAGCAGTTCTTC